The 13 T cell receptor beta chains given below trace back to one sample, sequenced in a study of T cells in Graves' hyperthyroidism and ophthalmopathy. Amplification of TCR beta CDR3 regions used RNA as the template. An initial round of RT-PCR targeting the TCR CDR3 relied on the HTBI primer set. TCRdb re-derived calls from the multiplex PCR reads in MiXCR, one entry per CDR3 protein. The data hold approximately 380,000 distinct CDR3 sequences, with around 15% observed a single time. The sequencing input was blood. The receptors shown here come from a man aged 45-65 years with Graves' ophthalmopathy.

Many counts were recorded for this clonotype. V usage is TRBV5-6 and J usage is TRBJ2-5, with 7 positions matching TRBD2. In germline, CDR1 is SGHDT, CDR2 YYEEEE. V shed 3 bases and J 3 bases; nucleotides not matched to a gene: 17. The CDR3 is 18 amino acids. The CDR3 loop reads CASSSKVSWRENEETQYF. The CDR3 nucleotides read TGTGCCAGCAGCTCCAAGGTGTCCTGGCGGGAGAATGAAGAGACCCAGTACTTC.

This clonotype was seen repeatedly, ten times or more. The chain employs TRBV29-1 and TRBJ2-6; a weak D match, TRBD1 (5 bases). The V end was cut by 4 bases, the J end by 2 bases, with 12 bases between. The CDR3 consists of 15 residues. Germline CDR1 is SQVTM and CDR2 is ANQGSEA. Here the CDR3 reads CSVGDVRAGANVLTF. In DNA, the CDR3 is TGCAGCGTTGGAGATGTCAGGGCTGGGGCCAACGTCCTGACTTTC.

This clonotype has a count of ten or more. The V and J genes are TRBV5-1 and TRBJ2-3; 10 nucleotides align to TRBD2. Germline CDR1 is SGHRS and CDR2 is YFSETQ. The trim removed 0 bases at V and 4 bases at J, leaving 8 bases unmatched. CDR3 size: 17 residues. CDR3 DNA sequence: TGCGCCAGCAGCTTGGGGCTAGCGGGAGTCGGAGCAGATACGCAGTATTTT. It translates to CASSLGLAGVGADTQYF.

This clonotype has only a few counts. The chain uses TRBV20-1 and TRBJ2-3; TRBD2 matches 13 bases. Germline V lookup: CDR1 DFQATT, CDR2 SNEGSKA (reference sequence). CDR3 length: 16 amino acids. V lost 4 bases and J lost 4; bases outside the gene matches: 8. The CDR3 DNA sequence: TGCAGTGCTATAGGACGGACTAGCGGGGGCGCAGATACGCAGTATTTT. This encodes CSAIGRTSGGADTQYF.

In regard to this clonotype: A much larger clone differs from this one at a single base, so this may be a read error. Because it lacks the conserved phenylalanine or tryptophan at the end, this CDR3 is likely a read error. V is TRBV6-1 and J is TRBJ1-2, with 8 bases aligning to TRBD1. V gave up 5 bases and J gave up 0 bases; unmatched junction bases: 2. CDR1 is MNHNS and CDR2 is SASEGT in the germline V gene. The CDR3 extends over 14 amino acids. CDR3 coding DNA: TGTGCCAGCAGTCGGGACAGGACTAACTATGGCTACACCCTC. Protein: CASSRDRTNYGYTL.

This clonotype has a count of ten or more. This sequence joins TRBV5-6 and TRBJ2-5, with 8 bases that match TRBD2. The V gene end was trimmed by 0 bases and the J gene end by 0 bases; junction bases not matched to a gene: 4. The CDR3 contains 16 residues. Germline loops: CDR1 SGHDT, CDR2 YYEEEE. The CDR3 region has the DNA TGTGCCAGCAGCTTGGCAGGTAGCGGGAACCAAGAGACCCAGTACTTC. It yields the protein CASSLAGSGNQETQYF.

The chain carries TRBV3-1 and TRBJ2-4, with TRBD2 identical over 10 bases. The CDR3 sequence is 17 residues long. The germline gives CDR1 LGHDT, CDR2 YNNKEL (reference sequence). The ends lost 5 bases at V and 0 bases at J; junction bases unmatched: 7. CDR3 sequence (DNA): TGTGCCAGCAGCTTAAGACTAGCGGGTCTAGCCAAAAACATTCAGTACTTC. Protein sequence: CASSLRLAGLAKNIQYF.

This clonotype appeared many times. The CDR3 DNA is TGTGCCAGCAAAGTACTAGTTATTGGCACAGATACGCAGTATTTT. Its translation is CASKVLVIGTDTQYF. This rearrangement joins TRBV6-1 to TRBJ2-3; the D gene is possibly TRBD2 (5 bases). CDR3 size: 15 residues. Germline V gene data show CDR1 as MNHNS and CDR2 as SASEGT. The germline V and J ends were trimmed by 7 bases and 1 base, with 15 bases remaining between them.

This clonotype appeared many times. The gene calls are TRBV6-1 and TRBJ1-4, with TRBD1 identical over 8 bases. The CDR3 contains 15 residues. The V segment lost 8 bases and the J segment 2 bases; nucleotides outside the gene matches: 7. Germline CDR1 MNHNS, CDR2 SASEGT. The CDR3 sequence is CASVGQGTTNEKLFF. Written as DNA, the CDR3 is TGTGCCAGCGTTGGACAGGGAACGACTAATGAAAAACTGTTTTTT.

This clonotype was seen repeatedly, ten times or more. This chain joins TRBV5-6 and TRBJ2-7; D tentatively fits TRBD1 or TRBD2 (5 bases each). The V gene lost 4 bases and the J gene lost 7 bases, with 15 bases spanning the gap. Germline-derived CDR1 and CDR2 are SGHDT and YYEEEE. This CDR3 comprises 13 residues. The CDR3 loop is CASSPGPPREQYF. The CDR3 DNA reads TGTGCCAGCAGCCCGGGGCCTCCGCGTGAGCAGTACTTC.

The chain joins TRBV20-1 to TRBJ2-2, with D possibly TRBD2 on 6 matching bases. This CDR3 spans 18 amino acids. V dropped 1 base and J dropped 0 bases, with 18 bases sitting between them. Germline V CDR1 and CDR2: DFQATT, SNEGSKA (reference sequence). Written as DNA, the CDR3 is TGCAGTGCTAGAGTCATTGTAAGCGGGTCCGCGAACACCGGGGAGCTGTTTTTT. Translating it yields CSARVIVSGSANTGELFF.

This clonotype came up a few times. At one end the junction does not follow the germline gene, possibly because of a read error. The chain uses TRBV5-1 and TRBJ2-7; maybe TRBD1 (5 bases). CDR3 length: 13 amino acids. Germline V lookup: CDR1 SGHRS, CDR2 YFSETQ. The CDR3 DNA reads as TGCGCCAGCGGCTTGAACCAGGGTTTCGAGCAGTACTTC. It encodes CASGLNQGFEQYF. The full variable domain, its missing parts supplied by reference TRBV5-1 and TRBJ2-7, is KAGVTQTPRYLIKTRGQQVTLSCSPISGHRSVSWYQQTPGQGLQFLFEYFSETQRNKGNFPGRFSGRQFSNSRSEMNVSTLELGDSALYLCASGLNQGFEQYFGPGTRLTVT.

The chain links TRBV12-3 or TRBV12-4 to TRBJ2-1, with a possible D match to TRBD1 (6 bases). With 3 bases removed from V and 7 bases from J, the gap between germline ends came to 16 bases. CDR3 length: 15 amino acids. CDR3 bases: TGTGCCAGCAGTTTGGGGGACATCCGGAATAATGAGCAGTTCTTC. It codes for CASSLGDIRNNEQFF.